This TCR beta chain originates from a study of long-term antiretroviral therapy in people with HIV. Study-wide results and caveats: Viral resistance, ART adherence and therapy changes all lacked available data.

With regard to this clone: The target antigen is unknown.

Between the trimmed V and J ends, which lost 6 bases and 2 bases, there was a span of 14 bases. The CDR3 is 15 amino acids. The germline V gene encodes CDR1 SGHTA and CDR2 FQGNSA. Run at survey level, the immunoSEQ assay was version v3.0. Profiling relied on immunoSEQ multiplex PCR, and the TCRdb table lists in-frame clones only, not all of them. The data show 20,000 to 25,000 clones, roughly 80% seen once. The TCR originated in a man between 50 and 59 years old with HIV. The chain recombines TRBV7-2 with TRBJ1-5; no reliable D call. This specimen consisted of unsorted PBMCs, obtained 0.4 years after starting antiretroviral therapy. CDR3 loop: CASSSGSLGNQPQHF. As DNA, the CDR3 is TGTGCCAGCAGTTCGGGCAGCCTGGGCAATCAGCCCCAGCATTTT.